This T cell receptor beta chain derives from a study of shared clonotypes between healthy human individuals. The overall study: Aged between 18 and 49, the donors were a couple of women and a few men.

Sequencing was performed with immunoSEQ multiplex PCR; in TCRdb, only in-frame clones are kept and a portion is missing. The table lists about 1 million clones, about 75% of them singletons. All of the donors resided in Nashville, Tennessee, and each was a Caucasian adult. The trim removed 5 bases at V and 4 bases at J, leaving 8 bases unmatched. The CDR3 runs 14 residues. Germline values: CDR1 SNHLY, CDR2 FYNNEI. The rearrangement joins TRBV2 to TRBJ2-7, with 7 nucleotides matching TRBD1. The clonotype was recovered from a man between 18 and 35 years old in good health. What was sequenced was memory CD4+ T cells sorted from blood. Subset noted: CD45RA-negative fraction. The CDR3 sequence: CASSFGTAEYEQYF. CDR3 nucleotides: TGTGCCAGCAGTTTCGGGACAGCTGAGTACGAGCAGTACTTC.